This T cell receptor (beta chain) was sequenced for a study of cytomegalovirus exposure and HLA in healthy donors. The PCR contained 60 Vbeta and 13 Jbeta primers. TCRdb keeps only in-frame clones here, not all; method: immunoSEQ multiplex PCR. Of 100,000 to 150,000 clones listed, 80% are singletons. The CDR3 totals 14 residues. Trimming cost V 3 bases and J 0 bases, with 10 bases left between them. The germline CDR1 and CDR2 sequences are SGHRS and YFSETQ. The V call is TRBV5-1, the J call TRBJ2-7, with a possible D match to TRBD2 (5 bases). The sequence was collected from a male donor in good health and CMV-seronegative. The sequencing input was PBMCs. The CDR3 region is CASSSPGSSYEQYF. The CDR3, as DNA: TGCGCCAGCAGCTCGCCGGGATCCTCCTACGAGCAGTACTTC.